Below, 20 T cell receptor beta chains from the same sample are listed, as sequenced in a study of T-cell memory formation after mild COVID-19. Each CDR3 protein gets one entry after TCRdb re-called the 5' RACE reads with MiXCR. The repertoire holds about 130,000 distinct CDR3 sequences, with about a sixth as singletons. The sequencing sample was made of PBMCs or a T cell subset sorted from them (not recorded which). The receptors here all came from a man aged 18 to 30 who had mild COVID-19 (a few samples of this study predate the infection). Cell type and time point are not known.

There are a few counts of this clonotype. The chain carries TRBV4-3 and TRBJ1-1; possible D gene TRBD1, 6 bases. CDR1 is LGHNA, CDR2 YSLEER, per germline. CDR3 size: 15 residues. Deletions cut 0 bases from V and 4 bases from J, with 12 bases between. DNA for the CDR3: TGCGCCAGCAGCCAAGATGAATACAGGGTCACTGAAGCTTTCTTT. This gives the protein CASSQDEYRVTEAFF.

This clonotype came up a few times. The chain combines TRBV7-2 with TRBJ2-2, with a possible D match to TRBD1 (6 bases). The CDR3 is 13 residues long. V lost 6 bases, J lost 4 bases, and 9 bases lay in between. Germline assignment: CDR1 SGHTA and CDR2 FQGNSA. The CDR3: CASRGTPTGELFF. The CDR3 DNA is TGTGCCAGCAGAGGGACACCCACCGGGGAGCTGTTTTTT.

This clonotype was seen only a few times. V usage is TRBV27 and J usage is TRBJ1-2; TRBD1 agrees at 7 bases. V shed 5 bases, J shed 4 bases, and the junction held 7 bases outside the gene matches. Germline V CDR1 and CDR2: MNHEY, SMNVEV (reference sequence). This CDR3 is 14 amino acids long. CDR3 coding DNA: TGTGCCAGCAGTCTACAGGGGATCGGCTATGGCTACACCTTC. Translation: CASSLQGIGYGYTF.

This clonotype showed up many times. This rearrangement joins TRBV3-1 to TRBJ2-2; D remains ambiguous. Per germline, CDR1 LGHDT and CDR2 YNNKEL (reference sequence). There are 13 residues in the CDR3. Trimming stripped 5 bases from V and 3 bases from J, with 7 bases between. CDR3 coding DNA: TGTGCCAGCAGCTTTACTCACACCGGGGAGCTGTTTTTT. Translation: CASSFTHTGELFF.

This rearrangement joins TRBV7-9 to TRBJ1-2, with 8 bases matching TRBD1. Looked up from germline, CDR1 is SEHNR and CDR2 is FQNEAQ (reference sequence). J lost 7 bases, V lost 5 bases, and 6 bases had no gene match. This CDR3 has 13 amino acids. CDR3 sequence (DNA): TGTGCCAGCAGCATGGGACAGGCCCCTGGCTACACCTTC. This encodes CASSMGQAPGYTF.

The V call is TRBV9, the J call TRBJ2-1; D gene unclear. V was cut by 1 base and J by 1 base, with 9 bases left in between. Germline V gene lookup returns CDR1 SGDLS and CDR2 YYNGEE. The CDR3 loop spans 15 amino acids. CDR3 region: CASSVNGQSYNEQFF. The CDR3 DNA is TGTGCCAGCAGCGTAAATGGTCAATCCTACAATGAGCAGTTCTTC.

V gene TRBV12-3 or TRBV12-4 combines with J gene TRBJ2-3, with D hard to call. The length of the CDR3 is 15 residues. The V gene lost 4 bases and the J gene lost 5 bases, with 16 bases spanning the gap. For the CDR3, the DNA is TGTGCCAGCAGTTCCCACATGGCCTCCAGAGATACGCAGTATTTT. This sequence encodes CASSSHMASRDTQYF.

This clonotype was seen a handful of times. The chain links TRBV19 to TRBJ1-1, with D possibly TRBD1 on 6 matching bases. V lost 7 bases to trimming and J lost 12 bases, with 21 bases between them. There are 13 residues in the CDR3. CDR1 is LNHDA and CDR2 is SQIVND in the germline V gene (reference sequence). CDR3: CASTRRRGLGTFF. CDR3 nucleotide sequence: TGTGCCAGTACCCGGAGGAGGGGGTTAGGAACTTTCTTT.

In this sample, this clonotype turned up many times. The chain joins TRBV7-3 to TRBJ2-7; no firm D call. V was clipped by 5 bases and J by 3 bases, with 20 bases between them. Germline V gives CDR1 SGHTA, CDR2 FQGTGA. The CDR3 contains 16 residues. CDR3 nucleotides: TGTGCCAGCAGCCCCAGCAGGAGTACCGATCGCTACGAGCAGTACGTC. It encodes CASSPSRSTDRYEQYV.

This clonotype was observed a handful of times. V and J are TRBV18 and TRBJ1-6; a weak D match, TRBD1 (5 bases). This CDR3 region has 15 residues. V lost 2 bases and J lost 8, with 13 bases in between. Germline V gene sequence: CDR1 KGHSH, CDR2 LQKENI. The CDR3 loop is CASSPSNLGDSPLHF. CDR3 sequence (DNA): TGTGCCAGCTCACCAAGTAATTTAGGGGATTCACCCCTCCACTTT.

This clonotype was counted at least ten times. V gene TRBV5-1 combines with J gene TRBJ2-3, with 7 bases that match TRBD1. The germline CDR1 and CDR2 sequences are SGHRS and YFSETQ. J was trimmed by 0 bases and V by 4 bases; bases with no gene match: 2. The CDR3 runs to 14 residues. CDR3 in amino acids: CASSDRVSTDTQYF. In DNA form, the CDR3 reads TGCGCCAGCAGCGACAGGGTTAGCACAGATACGCAGTATTTT.

This clonotype was counted a few times. The chain carries TRBV7-2 and TRBJ2-2, with unresolved D. Deletions cut 1 base from V and 7 bases from J, with 7 bases between. The CDR3 is made up of 13 amino acids. Germline V CDR1 and CDR2: SGHTA, FQGNSA. This CDR3 is CASSLVFIGELFF. CDR3 sequence (DNA): TGTGCCAGCAGCTTAGTTTTTATCGGGGAGCTGTTTTTT.

V gene TRBV28 combines with J gene TRBJ2-2, with a possible D match to TRBD2 (6 bases). Germline assignment: CDR1 MDHEN and CDR2 SYDVKM. The CDR3 is 15 residues long. Trimming cost V 7 bases and J 1 base, with 13 bases left between them. The CDR3, as DNA: TGTGCCAGCAATGGCGGGGTCTGGAACACCGGGGAGCTGTTTTTT. Translation: CASNGGVWNTGELFF.

This clonotype has more than one count but fewer than ten. The chain combines TRBV7-9 with TRBJ2-3, with D tentatively TRBD2 (6 bases). The CDR3 runs 14 residues. The V and J ends lost 3 bases and 5 bases respectively, with 12 bases between them. Germline CDR1 and CDR2: SEHNR and FQNEAQ (reference sequence). CDR3: CASSFGGARDTQYF. Here the CDR3 DNA reads TGTGCCAGCAGCTTTGGCGGGGCTAGAGATACGCAGTATTTT.

This chain joins TRBV30 and TRBJ1-1; D possibly corresponds to TRBD1 (5 bases). The CDR3 extends over 14 amino acids. The ends were cut back, 5 bases at V and 6 bases at J, with 19 bases in the middle. Germline V lookup: CDR1 GTSNPN, CDR2 SVGIG (reference sequence). The CDR3 bases are TGTGCCTGGCAATCCGGGCCAGTACAGGCTGAAGCTTTCTTT. The encoded protein is CAWQSGPVQAEAFF.

In its sample, this clonotype was seen a few times. The V call is TRBV5-1, the J call TRBJ2-1; TRBD2 might be the D (5 bases). Trimming took off 5 bases at V and 4 bases at J, with 7 bases between the two ends. Per germline, CDR1 SGHRS and CDR2 YFSETQ. CDR3 length: 12 residues. In DNA form, the CDR3 reads TGCGCCAGCAGTGAGCGGTACAATGAGCAGTTCTTC. Its protein product is CASSERYNEQFF. Variable domain in full (rest from reference TRBV5-1 and TRBJ2-1): KAGVTQTPRYLIKTRGQQVTLSCSPISGHRSVSWYQQTPGQGLQFLFEYFSETQRNKGNFPGRFSGRQFSNSRSEMNVSTLELGDSALYLCASSERYNEQFFGPGTRLTVL.

The chain combines TRBV29-1 with TRBJ1-1; no firm D call. The CDR3 covers 11 residues. Germline V CDR1 and CDR2: SQVTM, ANQGSEA. The CDR3 DNA reads as TGCAGAGTAGCAGGGAACACTGAAGCTTTCTTT. This sequence encodes CRVAGNTEAFF.

This clonotype was counted a few times. The V and J genes are TRBV4-2 and TRBJ2-1, with 9 bases that match TRBD2. The CDR3 runs to 15 residues. The V gene's germline CDR1 is LGHNA and CDR2 YNFKEQ. V shed 1 base and J 10 bases; nucleotides not matched to a gene: 8. The DNA for the CDR3 is TGTGCCAGCAGCCAAGTCGTTAGCGGGGGCCTCGAGCAGTTCTTC. Its translation: CASSQVVSGGLEQFF.

In this sample, this clonotype turned up a few times. V and J are TRBV7-9 and TRBJ2-7; D ambiguous. Per the germline V gene, CDR1 is SEHNR and CDR2 is FQNEAQ (reference sequence). The ends were cut back, 3 bases at V and 3 bases at J, with 6 bases in the middle. CDR3 size: 12 residues. The CDR3 is CASSFVIYEQYF. The CDR3 bases are TGTGCCAGCAGCTTCGTAATCTACGAGCAGTACTTC. Complete variable domain (other parts from reference TRBV7-9 and TRBJ2-7): DTGVSQNPRHKITKRGQNVTFRCDPISEHNRLYWYRQTLGQGPEFLTYFQNEAQLEKSRLLSDRFSAERPKGSFSTLEIQRTEQGDSAMYLCASSFVIYEQYFGPGTRLTVT.

The rearrangement joins TRBV20-1 to TRBJ2-7, with TRBD2 matching over 8 bases. The CDR3 consists of 12 residues. CDR1 is DFQATT, CDR2 SNEGSKA, per germline (reference sequence). With V trimmed by 1 base and J by 6 bases, 2 bases remained unmatched. CDR3 sequence reads: CSARGAGAEQYF. CDR3 DNA: TGCAGTGCTAGAGGAGCGGGGGCCGAGCAGTACTTC.